These 28 T cell receptor beta chains originate from one sample sequenced in a study of cytotoxic CD8 clonotypes in ibrutinib-treated CLL (dated by TCRdb to the early 2020s). The library was obtained by the immunoSEQ multiplex PCR assay. The table comes from immuneACCESS by way of TCRdb, which keeps in-frame sequences with V and J called. Part of the clones is missing from these tables; in studies checked, under half for an unresolved V gene and the rest for unknown reasons. The sample table records approximately 280,000 clones; around 69% of these occur just once. About 5.7% of the sample rests with the top ten. Taken with the paper, the label for time point translates to: progressive disease on ibrutinib. The input for sequencing was PBMCs, taken at disease progression, from a patient treated with ibrutinib. The receptor source for this set is a human donor with chronic lymphocytic leukemia.

The CDR3 region has the DNA TGCGCCAGCAGTCTAGTTGGGGTCTACAATGAGCAGTTCTTC. Translated, it gives CASSLVGVYNEQFF. The chain combines TRBV10-2 with TRBJ2-1; D uncertain. The CDR3 has 14 amino acids. Trimming cost V 5 bases and J 3 bases, with 11 bases left between them. CDR1 is WSHSY, CDR2 SAAADI, per germline.

This clone showed up just a few times. The DNA of the CDR3 is TGTGCCAGCAGTGAACAAGGGGGCGAGGGGAAGCCCCAGCATTTT. Translating gives CASSEQGGEGKPQHF. The chain joins TRBV6-1 to TRBJ1-5; TRBD1 aligns across 7 bases. With V trimmed by 2 bases and J by 8 bases, 9 bases remained unmatched. Germline V CDR1 and CDR2: MNHNS, SASEGT. CDR3 length: 15 amino acids.

The chain has TRBV6-1 and TRBJ2-7; maybe TRBD2 (7 bases). Germline V lookup: CDR1 MNHNS, CDR2 SASEGT. V was shortened by 8 bases and J by 4 bases, with 18 bases between the two germline ends. The CDR3 is 14 amino acids. The CDR3 coding sequence is TGTGCCAGCGGTCAGAGGGGGGGGATTTACGAGCAGTACTTC. It yields the protein CASGQRGGIYEQYF.

The rearrangement links TRBV11-1 to TRBJ2-5; the D call may be TRBD1 or TRBD2 (5 bases each). Germline V gene sequence: CDR1 SGHAT, CDR2 FQDESV (reference sequence). CDR3 length equals 17 residues. V shed 5 bases and J shed 5 bases, with 24 bases lying between them. CDR3 protein: CASSPGPRGPRLETQYF. CDR3 DNA: TGTGCCAGCAGCCCGGGGCCAAGGGGACCGCGTTTGGAGACCCAGTACTTC.

The gene calls are TRBV7-2 and TRBJ2-3; D gene uncertain. The CDR3 runs 15 residues. CDR1 is SGHTA, CDR2 FQGNSA, per germline. Deletions cut 1 base from V and 2 bases from J, with 10 bases between. The CDR3 is CASSLDQHATDTQYF. CDR3 coding DNA: TGTGCCAGCAGCTTAGATCAGCACGCCACAGATACGCAGTATTTT.

This clone was observed a handful of times. The V call is TRBV6-1, the J call TRBJ2-7; TRBD1 matches at 10 bases. Germline-derived CDR1 and CDR2 are MNHNS and SASEGT. Unmatched junction bases numbered 5, after V lost 2 bases and J lost 1 base. CDR3 length: 16 amino acids. The DNA of the CDR3 is TGTGCCAGCAGTGAAAGTGACAGGGGGCCTTCCTACGAGCAGTACTTC. Protein: CASSESDRGPSYEQYF.

This sequence joins TRBV29-1 and TRBJ2-1; the D gene is possibly TRBD2 (6 bases). Trimming left V 7 bases short and J 1 base short, with 14 bases between. The CDR3 is made up of 14 amino acids. Germline V gene sequence: CDR1 SQVTM, CDR2 ANQGSEA. CDR3 DNA sequence: TGCAGCGCATCGGGGGACCCGTCCTACAATGAGCAGTTCTTC. This encodes CSASGDPSYNEQFF.

The chain recombines TRBV19 with TRBJ1-2; D gene uncertain. Trimming cost V 6 bases and J 2 bases, with 16 bases left between them. Germline V gene data show CDR1 as LNHDA and CDR2 as SQIVND (reference sequence). The CDR3 is made up of 15 amino acids. Here the CDR3 reads CASSQDGRPNYGYTF. The CDR3 bases are TGTGCCAGTAGCCAAGACGGACGGCCCAACTATGGCTACACCTTC.

The rearrangement uses TRBV6-5 and TRBJ2-1; weak D call: TRBD2 (5 bases). Deletions cut 6 bases from V and 3 bases from J, with 9 bases between. The germline gives CDR1 MNHEY, CDR2 SVGAGI. CDR3 length: 13 residues. CDR3 DNA sequence: TGTGCCAGCAGATCAGAGGGCTACAATGAGCAGTTCTTC. It yields the protein CASRSEGYNEQFF.

The chain carries TRBV11-2 and TRBJ1-1; D remains ambiguous. CDR1 is SGHAT, CDR2 FQNNGV, per germline. The CDR3 totals 13 residues. V was shortened by 2 bases and J by 7 bases, with 11 bases between the two germline ends. This CDR3 is CASSLRLADEAFF. CDR3 in DNA: TGTGCCAGCAGCTTAAGACTGGCGGATGAAGCTTTCTTT.

V is TRBV6-5 and J is TRBJ2-2, with no clear D. The CDR3 contains 14 residues. The V end was cut by 2 bases, the J end by 5 bases, with 9 bases between. Germline loops: CDR1 MNHEY, CDR2 SVGAGI. CDR3 residues: CASSYRVETGELFF. Here the CDR3 DNA reads TGTGCCAGCAGTTACAGGGTAGAGACCGGGGAGCTGTTTTTT.

The chain links TRBV7-9 to TRBJ2-2; D is possibly TRBD1 (5 bases). Germline values: CDR1 SEHNR, CDR2 FQNEAQ (reference sequence). The ends were cut back, 5 bases at V and 7 bases at J, with 11 bases in the middle. The CDR3 is made up of 13 amino acids. CDR3 bases: TGTGCCAGCAGCATACAGGATTACGGGGAGCTGTTTTTT. Translation gives CASSIQDYGELFF.

The count of this clone is one. The chain links TRBV5-1 to TRBJ2-1, with a tentative D call TRBD2 (5 bases). CDR3 size: 13 residues. V was clipped by 4 bases and J by 5 bases, with 10 bases between them. Germline assignment: CDR1 SGHRS and CDR2 YFSETQ. The CDR3: CASSAPGDNEQFF. CDR3 DNA sequence: TGCGCCAGCAGCGCCCCCGGGGACAATGAGCAGTTCTTC.

J is TRBJ2-3 and V is TRBV29-1, with D possibly matching TRBD1 (5 bases). Trimming stripped 4 bases from V and 2 bases from J, with 13 bases between. Germline lookup yields CDR1 SQVTM and CDR2 ANQGSEA. The CDR3 is made up of 14 amino acids. The CDR3 DNA reads TGCAGCGTTGGCCGGGTTGGGGCCACAGATACGCAGTATTTT. Encoded protein: CSVGRVGATDTQYF.

This clone was picked up a small number of times. V and J are TRBV7-6 and TRBJ1-3, with TRBD1 identical over 7 bases. Germline V gene data show CDR1 as SGHVS and CDR2 as FNYEAQ. Trimming removed 2 bases from V and 4 bases from J; junction bases left unmatched: 2. The CDR3 totals 14 residues. CDR3 DNA sequence: TGTGCCAGCAGCTTAAGGGGGCCAGGAAACACCATATATTTT. This encodes CASSLRGPGNTIYF.

The chain uses TRBV6-1 and TRBJ1-3; D uncertain. Per the germline V gene, CDR1 is MNHNS and CDR2 is SASEGT. This CDR3 spans 13 amino acids. V was trimmed by 3 bases and J by 7 bases, leaving 10 bases between them. CDR3 loop: CASSDRGLNTIYF. CDR3 DNA sequence: TGTGCCAGCAGTGATCGGGGTCTCAACACCATATATTTT.

Written as DNA, the CDR3 is TGTGCCAGCAGTGAATATGGGGAGGAGACCCAGTACTTC. As protein: CASSEYGEETQYF. This chain links TRBV25-1 with TRBJ2-5; TRBD2 is a possible D gene (5 bases). Germline CDR1 and CDR2: MGHDK and SYGVNS. This CDR3 contains 13 residues. Trimming took off 0 bases at V and 5 bases at J, with 7 bases between the two ends.

The gene calls are TRBV28 and TRBJ1-1; 8 bases align to TRBD1. The V gene end was trimmed by 1 base and the J gene end by 0 bases; junction bases not matched to a gene: 4. Germline V gene data show CDR1 as MDHEN and CDR2 as SYDVKM. The CDR3 contains 16 residues. Written as DNA, the CDR3 is TGTGCCAGCAGTTTATCCTACAGGGGGGTGAACACTGAAGCTTTCTTT. Its translation is CASSLSYRGVNTEAFF.

This sequence joins TRBV5-1 and TRBJ2-7; TRBD1 agrees at 9 bases. V shed 4 bases, J shed 0 bases, and the junction held 5 bases outside the gene matches. The CDR3 sequence is 15 residues long. Germline-derived CDR1 and CDR2 are SGHRS and YFSETQ. Here the CDR3 DNA reads TGCGCCAGCAGCCCGACAGGGGGTAGCTCCTACGAGCAGTACTTC. It is translated as CASSPTGGSSYEQYF.

The chain has TRBV15 and TRBJ2-1; D unclear. The CDR3 contains 13 residues. Germline CDR1 LNHNV, CDR2 YYDKDF (reference sequence). V was clipped by 2 bases and J by 9 bases, with 11 bases between them. The CDR3 DNA sequence: TGTGCCACCAGCAGACGGACCCCCGGTGAGCAGTTCTTC. As protein: CATSRRTPGEQFF.

The chain links TRBV6-1 to TRBJ2-2; D not certain. This CDR3 region has 14 residues. The V end was cut by 6 bases, the J end by 7 bases, with 15 bases between. Per the germline V gene, CDR1 is MNHNS and CDR2 is SASEGT. The CDR3 nucleotides are TGTGCCAGCAGCCGCCCCGGGTTGAACGGGGAGCTGTTTTTT. Translation: CASSRPGLNGELFF.

J is TRBJ1-1 and V is TRBV27, with D unresolved. V gave up 3 bases and J gave up 3 bases, with 8 bases separating them. This CDR3 spans 13 amino acids. The V gene's germline CDR1 is MNHEY and CDR2 SMNVEV (reference sequence). The CDR3: CASSLLSYTEAFF. For the CDR3, the DNA is TGTGCCAGCAGTTTGCTCAGCTACACTGAAGCTTTCTTT.

The chain carries TRBV5-1 and TRBJ2-7; D might be TRBD2 (6 bases). Trimming took off 6 bases at V and 4 bases at J, with 14 bases between the two ends. Germline V gene data show CDR1 as SGHRS and CDR2 as YFSETQ. The CDR3 is 13 amino acids. CDR3: CASNGGLDYEQYF. CDR3 coding DNA: TGCGCCAGCAACGGGGGACTCGATTACGAGCAGTACTTC.

The chain is built from TRBV15 and TRBJ1-2; perhaps TRBD1 as D (5 bases). The CDR3 contains 15 residues. Germline CDR1 and CDR2: LNHNV and YYDKDF (reference sequence). V lost 1 base to trimming and J lost 4 bases, with 13 bases between them. The CDR3 sequence: CATSRGRGPTYGYTF. The CDR3 DNA follows: TGTGCCACCAGCAGAGGTCGGGGCCCGACCTATGGCTACACCTTC.

This clone was seen only a few times. CDR3 residues: CASSFGRTGELFF. In nucleotides, the CDR3 is TGTGCCAGCAGTTTTGGGCGCACCGGGGAGCTGTTTTTT. V and J are TRBV27 and TRBJ2-2; D gene uncertain. The CDR3 consists of 13 residues. CDR1 is MNHEY and CDR2 is SMNVEV in the germline V gene (reference sequence). V lost 3 bases and J 4 bases, leaving 6 bases between the germline ends.

V and J are TRBV6-5 and TRBJ1-1; a possible D gene is TRBD1 (5 bases). V was pared by 4 bases and J by 1 base, with 13 bases between. The germline gives CDR1 MNHEY, CDR2 SVGAGI. This CDR3 has 15 residues. CDR3 DNA sequence: TGTGCCAGCAGTTCCCACCCAGGGCGGAACACTGAAGCTTTCTTT. Its protein is CASSSHPGRNTEAFF.

The V and J genes are TRBV18 and TRBJ2-7; D is possibly TRBD1 (6 bases). There are 15 residues in the CDR3. V was trimmed by 3 bases and J by 3 bases, leaving 15 bases between them. Looked up from germline, CDR1 is KGHSH and CDR2 is LQKENI. CDR3 region: CASSPGTQPLYEQYF. The CDR3 coding sequence is TGTGCCAGCTCACCCGGGACACAGCCCCTCTACGAGCAGTACTTC.

This clone was observed once. The chain carries TRBV5-6 and TRBJ2-6, with 7 bases lining up with TRBD1. CDR3 length: 16 amino acids. Per the germline V gene, CDR1 is SGHDT and CDR2 is YYEEEE. The ends lost 4 bases at V and 4 bases at J; junction bases unmatched: 8. CDR3 region: CASSRRDRRGANVLTF. Written as DNA, the CDR3 is TGTGCCAGCAGCCGACGGGACAGAAGGGGGGCCAACGTCCTGACTTTC.